This T cell receptor beta chain was sequenced during a study of T cell responses to AZD1222 COVID-19 vaccine. The study's findings and limits: There were repertoire samples only from the period after the peak T cell response. Among vaccine-associated CD4 TCRs, coverage spanned spike, with dominance at 160-218 and 743-854. Spike-specific TCR breadth and depth went up after people got two AZD1222 doses.

Data came from immunoSEQ multiplex PCR; TCRdb stores just in-frame clones and leaves some out. The sample includes about 120,000 clones, 90% to 95% seen only once; the top ten take 2.5% to 3%. V lost 6 bases and J 0 bases, leaving 19 bases between the germline ends. The germline gives CDR1 SGHRS, CDR2 YFSETQ. This CDR3 spans 16 amino acids. For this clone: The antigen remains undetermined.

The origin of this receptor is an adult in good health. The chain joins TRBV5-1 to TRBJ2-7; D perhaps matches TRBD2 (5 bases). Sequenced here: peripheral blood, sampled on day 0 of AZD1222 vaccination. This CDR3 is CASTSRGNSSSYEQYF. CDR3 coding DNA: TGCGCCAGCACATCTCGGGGAAACTCAAGCTCCTACGAGCAGTACTTC.